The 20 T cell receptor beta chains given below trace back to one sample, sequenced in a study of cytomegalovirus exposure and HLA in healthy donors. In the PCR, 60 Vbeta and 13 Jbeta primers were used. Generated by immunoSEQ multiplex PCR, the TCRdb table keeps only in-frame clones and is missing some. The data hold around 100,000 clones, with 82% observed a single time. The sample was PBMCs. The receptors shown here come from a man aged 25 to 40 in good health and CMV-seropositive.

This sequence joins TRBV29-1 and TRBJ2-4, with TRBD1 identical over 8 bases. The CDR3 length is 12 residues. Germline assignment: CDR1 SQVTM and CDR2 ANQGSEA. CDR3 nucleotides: TGCAGTCATACACAGGGGGGAGACATTCAGTACTTC. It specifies CSHTQGGDIQYF.

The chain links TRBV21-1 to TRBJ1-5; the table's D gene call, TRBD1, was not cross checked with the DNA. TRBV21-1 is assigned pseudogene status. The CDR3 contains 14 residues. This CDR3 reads CASSNPTGDQPQHF. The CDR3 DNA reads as TGTGCCAGCAGCAATCCGACAGGGGATCAGCCCCAGCATTTT.

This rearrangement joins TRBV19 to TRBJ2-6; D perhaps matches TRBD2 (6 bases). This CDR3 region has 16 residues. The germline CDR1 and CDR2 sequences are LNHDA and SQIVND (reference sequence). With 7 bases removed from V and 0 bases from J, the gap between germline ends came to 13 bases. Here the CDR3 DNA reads TGTGCCAGTACTGATCCCGGGAGCTCTGGGGCCAACGTCCTGACTTTC. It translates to CASTDPGSSGANVLTF.

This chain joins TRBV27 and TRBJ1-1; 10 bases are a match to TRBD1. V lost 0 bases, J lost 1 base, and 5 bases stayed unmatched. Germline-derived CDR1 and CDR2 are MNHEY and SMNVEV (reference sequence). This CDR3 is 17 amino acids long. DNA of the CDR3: TGTGCCAGCAGTTTATCCGTCCGGGACAGGGGGAACACTGAAGCTTTCTTT. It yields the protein CASSLSVRDRGNTEAFF.

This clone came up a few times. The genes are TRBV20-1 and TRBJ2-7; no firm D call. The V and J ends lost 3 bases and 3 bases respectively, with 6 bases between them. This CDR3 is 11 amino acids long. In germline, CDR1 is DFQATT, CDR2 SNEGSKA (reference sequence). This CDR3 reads CSASVNYEQYF. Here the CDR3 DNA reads TGCAGTGCTAGTGTCAACTACGAGCAGTACTTC.

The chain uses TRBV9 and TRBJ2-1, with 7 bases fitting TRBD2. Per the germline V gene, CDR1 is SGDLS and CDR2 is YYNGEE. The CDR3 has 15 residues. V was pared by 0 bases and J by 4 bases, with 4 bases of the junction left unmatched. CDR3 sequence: CASSVEASGYNEQFF. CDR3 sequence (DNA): TGTGCCAGCAGCGTAGAGGCTAGCGGATACAATGAGCAGTTCTTC.

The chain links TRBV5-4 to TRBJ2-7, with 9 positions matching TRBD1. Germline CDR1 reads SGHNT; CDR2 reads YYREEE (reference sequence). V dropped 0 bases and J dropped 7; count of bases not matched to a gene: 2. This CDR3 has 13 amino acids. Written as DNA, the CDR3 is TGTGCCAGCAGCTTGGGACAGGGGGGGGAGCAGTACTTC. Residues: CASSLGQGGEQYF.

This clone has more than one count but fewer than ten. The CDR3 nucleotides read TGTGCCAGCAGCCCCGGGGGGGGGCGCAGAGGTGGCCCCGGGGAGCTGTTTTTT. Translated, it gives CASSPGGGRRGGPGELFF. The chain recombines TRBV13 with TRBJ2-2, with TRBD2 matching over 8 bases. V was clipped by 5 bases and J by 6 bases; unmatched bases: 17. This CDR3 spans 18 amino acids. Germline CDR1 and CDR2: PRHDT and FYEKMQ (reference sequence). The full variable domain, rest sourced from reference TRBV13 and TRBJ2-2, is AAGVIQSPRHLIKEKRETATLKCYPIPRHDTVYWYQQGPGQDPQFLISFYEKMQSDKGSIPDRFSAQQFSDYHSELNMSSLELGDSALYFCASSPGGGRRGGPGELFFGEGSRLTVL.

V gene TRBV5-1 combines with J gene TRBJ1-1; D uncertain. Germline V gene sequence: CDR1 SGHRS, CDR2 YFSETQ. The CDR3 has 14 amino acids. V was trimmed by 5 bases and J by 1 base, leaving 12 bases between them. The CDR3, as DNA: TGCGCCAGCAGAAATCAGGTCACGAACACTGAAGCTTTCTTT. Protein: CASRNQVTNTEAFF.

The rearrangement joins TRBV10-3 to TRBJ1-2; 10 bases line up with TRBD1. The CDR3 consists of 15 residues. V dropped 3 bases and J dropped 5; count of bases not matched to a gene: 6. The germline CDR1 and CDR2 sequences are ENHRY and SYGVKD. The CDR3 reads CAISDLDRGQYGYTF. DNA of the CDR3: TGTGCCATCAGTGACCTAGACAGGGGGCAGTATGGCTACACCTTC.

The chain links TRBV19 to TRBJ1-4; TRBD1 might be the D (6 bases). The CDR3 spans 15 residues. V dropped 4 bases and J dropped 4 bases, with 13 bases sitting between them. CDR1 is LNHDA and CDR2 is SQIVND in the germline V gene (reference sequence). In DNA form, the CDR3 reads TGTGCCAGTAGTAACAACAGGGTGGGTAATGAAAAACTGTTTTTT. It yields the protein CASSNNRVGNEKLFF.

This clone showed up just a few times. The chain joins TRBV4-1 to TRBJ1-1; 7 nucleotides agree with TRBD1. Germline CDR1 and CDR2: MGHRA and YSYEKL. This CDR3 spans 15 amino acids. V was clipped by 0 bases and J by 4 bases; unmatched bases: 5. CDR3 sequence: CASSQEPPGGTEAFF. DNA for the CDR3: TGCGCCAGCAGCCAAGAGCCTCCAGGGGGCACTGAAGCTTTCTTT.

The CDR3 DNA reads as TGTGCCAGCAGCCCCCGAGGGACTAGCGGGGGGGGGTTATACTTC. Protein product: CASSPRGTSGGGLYF. The V and J genes are TRBV7-2 and TRBJ2-7; TRBD2 matches 16 bases. The CDR3 sequence is 15 residues long. Trimming took 5 bases from V and 13 from J; bases not matched to a gene: 11. CDR1 and CDR2 from the germline V gene are SGHTA and FQGNSA.

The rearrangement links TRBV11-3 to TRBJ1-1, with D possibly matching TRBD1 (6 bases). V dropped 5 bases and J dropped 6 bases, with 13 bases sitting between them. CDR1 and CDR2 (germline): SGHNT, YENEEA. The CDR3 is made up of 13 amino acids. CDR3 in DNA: TGTGCCAGCAGCGTAAACAGGGCTGCTGAAGCTTTCTTT. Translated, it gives CASSVNRAAEAFF.

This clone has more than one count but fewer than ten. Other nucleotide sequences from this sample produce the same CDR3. The CDR3 loop reads CASSRLAGGTDTQYF. The CDR3 DNA reads TGTGCCAGCAGCCGACTAGCGGGGGGGACAGATACGCAGTATTTT. The chain has TRBV5-4 and TRBJ2-3; 14 bases match TRBD2. The CDR3 runs to 15 residues. The V gene end was trimmed by 4 bases and the J gene end by 3 bases; junction bases not matched to a gene: 1. Germline values: CDR1 SGHNT, CDR2 YYREEE (reference sequence).

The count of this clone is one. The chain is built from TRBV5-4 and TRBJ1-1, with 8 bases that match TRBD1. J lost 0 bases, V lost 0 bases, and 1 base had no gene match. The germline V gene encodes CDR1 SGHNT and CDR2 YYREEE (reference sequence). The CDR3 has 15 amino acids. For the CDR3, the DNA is TGTGCCAGCAGCTTGGGGACAGGGTTGAACACTGAAGCTTTCTTT. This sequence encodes CASSLGTGLNTEAFF.

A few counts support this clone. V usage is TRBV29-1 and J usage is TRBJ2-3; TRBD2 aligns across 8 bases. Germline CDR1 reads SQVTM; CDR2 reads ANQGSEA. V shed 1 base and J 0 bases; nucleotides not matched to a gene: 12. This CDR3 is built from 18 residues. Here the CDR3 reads CSVEGWLAGTLSTDTQYF. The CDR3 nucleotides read TGCAGCGTTGAAGGATGGCTAGCGGGTACGCTTAGCACAGATACGCAGTATTTT.

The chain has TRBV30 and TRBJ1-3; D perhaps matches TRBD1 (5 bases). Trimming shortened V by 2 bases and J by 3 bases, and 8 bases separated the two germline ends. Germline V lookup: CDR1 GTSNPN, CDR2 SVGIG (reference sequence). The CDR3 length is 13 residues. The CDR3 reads CAWSRGNGNTIYF. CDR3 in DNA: TGTGCCTGGAGTCGGGGGAATGGAAACACCATATATTTT.

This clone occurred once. CDR3 nucleotide sequence: TGCGCCAGCAGCCAAGACCGGACAGACAATCAGCCCCAGCATTTT. It encodes CASSQDRTDNQPQHF. This chain joins TRBV4-1 and TRBJ1-5; possible D gene TRBD1, 6 bases. Trimming removed 0 bases from V and 3 bases from J, with 9 bases in between. There are 15 residues in the CDR3. CDR1 is MGHRA, CDR2 YSYEKL, per germline.

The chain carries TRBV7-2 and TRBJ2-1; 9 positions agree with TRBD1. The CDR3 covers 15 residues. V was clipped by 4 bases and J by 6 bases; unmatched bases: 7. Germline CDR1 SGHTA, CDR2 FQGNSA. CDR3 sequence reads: CASSSDRGSFNEQFF. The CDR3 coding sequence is TGTGCCAGCAGCTCTGACAGGGGGTCATTCAATGAGCAGTTCTTC.